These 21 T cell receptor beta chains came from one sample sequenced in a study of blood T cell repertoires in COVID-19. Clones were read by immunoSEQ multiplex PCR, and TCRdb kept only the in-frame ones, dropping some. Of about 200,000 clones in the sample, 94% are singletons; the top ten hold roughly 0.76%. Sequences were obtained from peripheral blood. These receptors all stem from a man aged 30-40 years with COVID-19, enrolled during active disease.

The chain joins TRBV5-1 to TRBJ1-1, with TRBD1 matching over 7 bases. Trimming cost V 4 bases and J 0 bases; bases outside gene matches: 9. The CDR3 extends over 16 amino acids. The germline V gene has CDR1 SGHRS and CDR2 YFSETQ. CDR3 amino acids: CASSEGQGGMNTEAFF. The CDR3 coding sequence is TGCGCCAGCAGCGAAGGGCAGGGGGGAATGAACACTGAAGCTTTCTTT.

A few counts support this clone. CDR3 protein: CASSSGLTGNTIYF. The CDR3 DNA follows: TGCGCCAGCAGCTCGGGACTGACCGGAAACACCATATATTTT. The chain has TRBV5-1 and TRBJ1-3; TRBD1 might be the D (5 bases). The CDR3 length is 14 residues. Germline-derived CDR1 and CDR2 are SGHRS and YFSETQ. The V end lost 3 bases, the J end lost 4 bases, and 11 bases lay between the germline ends.

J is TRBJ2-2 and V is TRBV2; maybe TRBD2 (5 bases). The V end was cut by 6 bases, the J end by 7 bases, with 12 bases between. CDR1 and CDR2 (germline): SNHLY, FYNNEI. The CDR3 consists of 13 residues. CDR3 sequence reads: CASRVGLGGELFF. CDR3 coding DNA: TGTGCCAGCAGGGTTGGACTGGGCGGGGAGCTGTTTTTT.

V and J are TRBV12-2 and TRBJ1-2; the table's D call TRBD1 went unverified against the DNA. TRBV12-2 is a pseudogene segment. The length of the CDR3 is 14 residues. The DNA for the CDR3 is TGTGCAAGTCGCTCGATAGACAGGGTGATCGGCTACACCTTC. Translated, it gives CASRSIDRVIGYTF.

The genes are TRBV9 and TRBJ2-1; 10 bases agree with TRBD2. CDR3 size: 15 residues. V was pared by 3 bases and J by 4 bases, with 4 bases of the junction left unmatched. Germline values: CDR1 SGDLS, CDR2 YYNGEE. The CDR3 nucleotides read TGTGCCAGCAGCGCTAGCGGGGGTCGATACAATGAGCAGTTCTTC. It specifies CASSASGGRYNEQFF.

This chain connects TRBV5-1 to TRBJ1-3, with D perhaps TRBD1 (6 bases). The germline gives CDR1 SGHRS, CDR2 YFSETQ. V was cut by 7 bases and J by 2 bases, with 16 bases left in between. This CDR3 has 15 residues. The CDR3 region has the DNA TGCGCCAGCTCGCCTACAGGGAGCGCTGGAAACACCATATATTTT. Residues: CASSPTGSAGNTIYF.

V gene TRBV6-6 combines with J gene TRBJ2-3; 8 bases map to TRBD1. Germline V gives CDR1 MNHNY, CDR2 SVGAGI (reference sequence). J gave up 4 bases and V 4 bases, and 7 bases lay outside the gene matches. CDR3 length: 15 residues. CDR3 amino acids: CASSFDRGWPDTQYF. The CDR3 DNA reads TGTGCCAGCAGTTTTGACAGGGGCTGGCCAGATACGCAGTATTTT.

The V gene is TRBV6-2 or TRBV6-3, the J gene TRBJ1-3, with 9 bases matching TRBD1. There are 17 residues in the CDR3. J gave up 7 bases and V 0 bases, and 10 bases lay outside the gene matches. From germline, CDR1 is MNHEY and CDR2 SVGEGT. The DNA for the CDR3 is TGTGCCAGCAGTTACTCGACCGGGACAGGGTTTCTGAACACCATATATTTT. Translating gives CASSYSTGTGFLNTIYF.

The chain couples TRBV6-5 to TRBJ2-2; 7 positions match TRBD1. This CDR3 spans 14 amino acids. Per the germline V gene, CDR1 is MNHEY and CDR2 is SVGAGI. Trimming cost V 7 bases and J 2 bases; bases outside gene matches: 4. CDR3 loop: CASNRDSNTGELFF. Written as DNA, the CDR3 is TGTGCCAGCAATAGGGACAGCAACACCGGGGAGCTGTTTTTT.

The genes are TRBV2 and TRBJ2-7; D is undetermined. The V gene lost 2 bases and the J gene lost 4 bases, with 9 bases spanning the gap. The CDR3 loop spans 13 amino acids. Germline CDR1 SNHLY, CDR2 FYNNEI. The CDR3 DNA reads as TGTGCCAGCAGTGAAAACGGAGAATACGAGCAGTACTTC. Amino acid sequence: CASSENGEYEQYF.

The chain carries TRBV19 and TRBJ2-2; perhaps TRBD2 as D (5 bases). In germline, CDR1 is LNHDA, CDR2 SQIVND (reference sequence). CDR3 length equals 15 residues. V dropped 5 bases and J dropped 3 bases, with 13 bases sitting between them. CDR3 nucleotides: TGTGCCAGTAGTCCGGGGAAGAGGGACACCGGGGAGCTGTTTTTT. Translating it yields CASSPGKRDTGELFF.

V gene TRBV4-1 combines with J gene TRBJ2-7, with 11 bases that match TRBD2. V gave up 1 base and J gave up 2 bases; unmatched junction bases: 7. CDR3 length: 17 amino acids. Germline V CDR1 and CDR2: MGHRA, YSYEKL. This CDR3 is CASSQAEGLADPYEQYF. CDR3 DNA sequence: TGCGCCAGCAGCCAAGCCGAGGGACTAGCGGACCCCTACGAGCAGTACTTC.

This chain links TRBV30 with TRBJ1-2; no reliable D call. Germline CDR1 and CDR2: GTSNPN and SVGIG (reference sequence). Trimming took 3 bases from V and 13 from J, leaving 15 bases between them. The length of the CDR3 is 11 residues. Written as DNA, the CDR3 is TGTGCCTGGAGGAGAGGGTTCGGGGTCACCTTC. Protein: CAWRRGFGVTF.

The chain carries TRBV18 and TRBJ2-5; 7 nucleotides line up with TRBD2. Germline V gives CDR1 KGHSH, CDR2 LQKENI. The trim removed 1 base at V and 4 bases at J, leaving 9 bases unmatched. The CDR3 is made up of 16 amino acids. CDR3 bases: TGTGCCAGCTCACCACGGGAGGGAGGCGAGGGAGAGACCCAGTACTTC. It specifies CASSPREGGEGETQYF.

CDR3: CASSQRGQGGDQPQHF. The CDR3 nucleotides are TGCGCCAGCAGCCAGCGGGGACAGGGCGGGGATCAGCCCCAGCATTTT. The rearrangement uses TRBV4-1 and TRBJ1-5; the match to TRBD1 covers 9 bases. The CDR3 extends over 16 amino acids. Germline assignment: CDR1 MGHRA and CDR2 YSYEKL. J lost 5 bases, V lost 3 bases, and 8 bases had no gene match.

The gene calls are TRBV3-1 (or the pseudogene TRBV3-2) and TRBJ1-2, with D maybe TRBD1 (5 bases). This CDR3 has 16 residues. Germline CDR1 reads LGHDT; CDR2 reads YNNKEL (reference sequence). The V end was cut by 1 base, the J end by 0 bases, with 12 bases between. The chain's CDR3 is CASSQGHTGTNYGYTF. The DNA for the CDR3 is TGTGCCAGCAGCCAAGGGCACACAGGTACTAACTATGGCTACACCTTC.

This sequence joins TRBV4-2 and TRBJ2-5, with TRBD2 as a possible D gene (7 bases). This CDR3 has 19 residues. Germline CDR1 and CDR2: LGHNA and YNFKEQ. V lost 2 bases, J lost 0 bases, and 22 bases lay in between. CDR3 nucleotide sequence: TGTGCCAGCAGCCAAAAGGATCGGGCGGGGGCATACAACCAAGAGACCCAGTACTTC. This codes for CASSQKDRAGAYNQETQYF.

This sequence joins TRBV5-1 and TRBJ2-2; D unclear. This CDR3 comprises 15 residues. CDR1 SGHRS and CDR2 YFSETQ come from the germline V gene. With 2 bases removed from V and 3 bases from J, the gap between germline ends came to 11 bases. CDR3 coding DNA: TGCGCCAGCAGCTTAACACCCGATGACACCGGGGAGCTGTTTTTT. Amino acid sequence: CASSLTPDDTGELFF.

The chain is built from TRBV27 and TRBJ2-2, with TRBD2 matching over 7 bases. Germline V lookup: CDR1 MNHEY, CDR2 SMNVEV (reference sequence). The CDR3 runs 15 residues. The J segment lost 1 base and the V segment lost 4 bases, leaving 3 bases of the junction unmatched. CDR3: CASSYGGGNTGELFF. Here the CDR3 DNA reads TGTGCCAGCAGTTATGGCGGGGGGAACACCGGGGAGCTGTTTTTT.

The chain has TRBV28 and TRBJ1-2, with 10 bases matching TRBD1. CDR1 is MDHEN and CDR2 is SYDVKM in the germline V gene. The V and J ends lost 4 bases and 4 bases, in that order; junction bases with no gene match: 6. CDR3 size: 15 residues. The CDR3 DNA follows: TGTGCCAGCAGTTCGACAGGGGGCGCTTCCTATGGCTACACCTTC. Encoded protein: CASSSTGGASYGYTF.

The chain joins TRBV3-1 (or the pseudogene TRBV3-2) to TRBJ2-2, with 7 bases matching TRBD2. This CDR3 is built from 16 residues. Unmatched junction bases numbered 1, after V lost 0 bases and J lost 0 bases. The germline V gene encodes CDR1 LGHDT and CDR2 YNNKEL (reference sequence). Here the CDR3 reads CASSQDRGANTGELFF. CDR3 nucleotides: TGTGCCAGCAGCCAAGATCGGGGGGCGAACACCGGGGAGCTGTTTTTT.